Described below is a single T cell receptor beta chain sequence and its context. Profiling relied on immunoSEQ multiplex PCR, and the TCRdb table lists in-frame clones only, not all of them. The data show about 1.5 million clones, approximately 98% seen once. The data were obtained in a study of shared clonotypes between healthy human individuals. This CDR3 contains 14 residues. Per germline, CDR1 MGHRA and CDR2 YSYEKL. V gave up 1 base and J gave up 4 bases, with 8 bases separating them. Sequencing was done on a sample of naive CD4+ T cells sorted from blood. The subset was: CD45RA+ positively selected. The rearrangement joins TRBV4-1 to TRBJ2-1, with a weak D call TRBD1 (5 bases). The receptor was derived from a man aged 25-45 years in good health. DNA for the CDR3: TGCGCCAGCAGCCAAGGGTCAGGGTACAATGAGCAGTTCTTC. This encodes CASSQGSGYNEQFF.